One sample yielded the 17 T cell receptor beta chains listed below, sequenced in a study of T cell changes during pregnancy in multiple sclerosis (dated by TCRdb to between 2018 and 2020). The library was built by means of the immunoSEQ multiplex PCR assay. Entries here come from immuneACCESS through TCRdb and include only in-frame sequences with V and J called. Some clones fail to appear in such tables; in the studies checked, an unresolved V gene covers under half of the shortfall, and the cause of the remainder is unknown. The sample table records roughly 57,000 clones; about nine tenths of these occur just once. In total, the top ten clones hold about 2.5% of the sample. The specimen was peripheral blood, collected in the first trimester of pregnancy. The receptors come from a female donor with multiple sclerosis, enrolled in a pregnancy study.

The chain employs TRBV5-3 and TRBJ2-4, with 9 bases aligning to TRBD2. TRBV5-3 is an ORF, with its function uncertain. This CDR3 has 16 residues. J lost 2 bases, V lost 2 bases, and 5 bases had no gene match. CDR3: CARSLNLAGPKNIQYF. The CDR3 nucleotides are TGTGCCAGAAGCTTAAACCTAGCGGGACCCAAAAACATTCAGTACTTC.

The rearrangement uses TRBV7-9 and TRBJ2-1; 8 bases line up with TRBD1. The ends lost 1 base at V and 0 bases at J; junction bases unmatched: 8. The CDR3 has 18 residues. The germline gives CDR1 SEHNR, CDR2 FQNEAQ (reference sequence). The CDR3 nucleotides are TGTGCCAGCAGCTTAGGGCAGGGGGCCCGGGCCTCCTACAATGAGCAGTTCTTC. This gives the protein CASSLGQGARASYNEQFF.

The chain employs TRBV18 and TRBJ1-4; TRBD1 agrees at 11 bases. Germline CDR1 KGHSH, CDR2 LQKENI. The V gene end was trimmed by 0 bases and the J gene end by 7 bases; junction bases not matched to a gene: 1. CDR3 length: 15 residues. The CDR3 nucleotides are TGTGCCAGCTCACCACCCGGGACAGGGGGTGAAAAACTGTTTTTT. Its translation is CASSPPGTGGEKLFF.

This chain links TRBV30 with TRBJ2-7; 8 positions match TRBD1. Germline lookup yields CDR1 GTSNPN and CDR2 SVGIG (reference sequence). Unmatched junction bases numbered 7, after V lost 7 bases and J lost 2 bases. This CDR3 has 13 residues. CDR3 DNA: TGTGCCTCGGGACAGGACCAGACCTACGAGCAGTACTTC. Its translation: CASGQDQTYEQYF.

The rearrangement uses TRBV27 and TRBJ1-1; D is possibly TRBD1 (6 bases). Germline V gene data show CDR1 as MNHEY and CDR2 as SMNVEV (reference sequence). Trimming cost V 2 bases and J 5 bases, with 15 bases left between them. This CDR3 has 15 amino acids. CDR3 bases: TGTGCCAGCAGTTTAGTCCCAGGGGAGTGGACTGAAGCTTTCTTT. Its protein is CASSLVPGEWTEAFF.

This chain joins TRBV13 and TRBJ2-1, with 9 bases identical to TRBD2. The junction had 8 bases not matched to a gene; V was cut back by 5 bases and J by 3 bases. Germline CDR1 is PRHDT and CDR2 is FYEKMQ (reference sequence). The CDR3 extends over 16 amino acids. CDR3 nucleotide sequence: TGTGCCAGCAGCCCCCGACTAGCGGCACACTACAATGAGCAGTTCTTC. Amino acids: CASSPRLAAHYNEQFF.

The rearrangement uses TRBV5-8 and TRBJ1-5; D not resolved. V dropped 4 bases and J dropped 1 base, with 12 bases sitting between them. The CDR3 totals 15 residues. CDR1 is SGHTS and CDR2 is YDEGEE in the germline V gene. CDR3 sequence (DNA): TGTGCCAGCAGCCCCCGTGGGAGGAGCAATCAGCCCCAGCATTTT. Its protein is CASSPRGRSNQPQHF.

The CDR3 DNA reads TGTGCCACCAGCAGCGGGGGCCCGAACACCGGGGAGCTGTTTTTT. This gives the protein CATSSGGPNTGELFF. The rearrangement joins TRBV2 to TRBJ2-2; 8 bases are shared with TRBD2. Trimming removed 10 bases from V and 0 bases from J; junction bases left unmatched: 7. There are 15 residues in the CDR3. The germline V gene has CDR1 SNHLY and CDR2 FYNNEI.

The CDR3, as DNA: TGTGCCAGCAGTTTCTACAGGGGGCAGATTGAGCAGTTCTTC. Residues: CASSFYRGQIEQFF. The genes are TRBV27 and TRBJ2-1; TRBD1 aligns across 9 bases. CDR3 size: 14 residues. Germline V gives CDR1 MNHEY, CDR2 SMNVEV (reference sequence). The ends lost 3 bases at V and 9 bases at J; junction bases unmatched: 6.

CDR3: CSVDIGTDTQYF. The CDR3 DNA reads TGCAGCGTTGATATAGGCACAGATACGCAGTATTTT. This chain joins TRBV29-1 and TRBJ2-3; the D is unclear. The CDR3 covers 12 residues. From germline, CDR1 is SQVTM and CDR2 ANQGSEA. The ends were cut back, 3 bases at V and 1 base at J, with 5 bases in the middle.

The chain recombines TRBV7-2 with TRBJ2-7, with a tentative D call TRBD1 (5 bases). V lost 1 base and J 0 bases, leaving 10 bases between the germline ends. CDR3 length equals 15 residues. The germline V gene encodes CDR1 SGHTA and CDR2 FQGNSA. This CDR3 is CASSLVRGSSYEQYF. CDR3 sequence (DNA): TGTGCCAGCAGCTTAGTTAGGGGCAGCTCCTACGAGCAGTACTTC.

This chain connects TRBV25-1 to TRBJ1-5; no firm D call. CDR1 is MGHDK, CDR2 SYGVNS, per germline. The V gene lost 8 bases and the J gene lost 0 bases, with 11 bases spanning the gap. The CDR3 is 14 residues long. In DNA, the CDR3 is TGTGCCAGCCAACAAGCGGGTAGCAATCAGCCCCAGCATTTT. Translating it yields CASQQAGSNQPQHF.

The chain recombines TRBV19 with TRBJ2-5; weak D call: TRBD2 (6 bases). The CDR3 extends over 13 amino acids. V was trimmed by 3 bases and J by 2 bases, leaving 7 bases between them. From germline, CDR1 is LNHDA and CDR2 SQIVND (reference sequence). The DNA for the CDR3 is TGTGCCAGTAGTATGGGAGGACAAGAGACCCAGTACTTC. Amino acid sequence: CASSMGGQETQYF.

The chain links TRBV9 to TRBJ1-2; D is undetermined. CDR3 length: 14 amino acids. The germline V gene encodes CDR1 SGDLS and CDR2 YYNGEE. Trimming cost V 0 bases and J 4 bases, with 10 bases left between them. CDR3 amino acids: CASSVEPGSYGYTF. CDR3 sequence (DNA): TGTGCCAGCAGCGTAGAACCGGGAAGCTATGGCTACACCTTC.

The chain is built from TRBV6-5 and TRBJ1-5; TRBD1 might be the D (5 bases). The CDR3 contains 14 residues. V lost 2 bases to trimming and J lost 1 base, with 6 bases between them. Per germline, CDR1 MNHEY and CDR2 SVGAGI. CDR3 sequence (DNA): TGTGCCAGCAGTTACGGGGGGAGCAATCAGCCCCAGCATTTT. Translation gives CASSYGGSNQPQHF.

This chain uses TRBV29-1 with TRBJ1-1, with 7 bases identical to TRBD1. Germline V gene data show CDR1 as SQVTM and CDR2 as ANQGSEA. V was pared by 4 bases and J by 1 base, with 6 bases of the junction left unmatched. This CDR3 has 14 residues. CDR3 protein: CSVGVGQPNTEAFF. The CDR3, as DNA: TGCAGCGTTGGTGTGGGACAGCCGAACACTGAAGCTTTCTTT. Based on the CDR3 plus reference TRBV29-1 and TRBJ1-1, the full variable domain is SAVISQKPSRDICQRGTSLTIQCQVDSQVTMMFWYRQQPGQSLTLIATANQGSEATYESGFVIDKFPISRPNLTFSTLTVSNMSPEDSSIYLCSVGVGQPNTEAFFGQGTRLTVV.

The chain has TRBV5-1 and TRBJ2-5; 8 nucleotides line up with TRBD2. The ends lost 1 base at V and 2 bases at J; junction bases unmatched: 4. CDR3 length: 15 residues. Per germline, CDR1 SGHRS and CDR2 YFSETQ. CDR3 in DNA: TGCGCCAGCAGCTTGCTAACTAGCGGTCAAGAGACCCAGTACTTC. The encoded protein is CASSLLTSGQETQYF.